This is a list of T cell receptor beta chains from one sample in a study of T cell responses to AZD1222 COVID-19 vaccine. TCRdb's copy holds only in-frame clones and misses some; the assay was immunoSEQ multiplex PCR. Of 95,000 to 110,000 clones in the sample, 75% to 90% were seen once. Material: peripheral blood, obtained on day 0 of AZD1222 vaccination. Receptor source: an adult in good health. Both conserved end residues are part of each CDR3. D genes are given only for firm matches. Some rows mark clone size as missing; the rest say once, few, many or name a class of expanded clone.

v_call,d_call,clone_size,j_call,cdr3_nt,cdr3_aa
TRBV9,.,.,TRBJ1-2,TGTGCCAGCAGCTCCCGCGACAGTGGGAACTATGGCTACACCTTC,CASSSRDSGNYGYTF
TRBV24-1,.,.,TRBJ1-1,TGTGCCACCAGTGATTTGCGGGGTGAAGCTTTCTTT,CATSDLRGEAFF
TRBV19,.,few,TRBJ2-7,TGTGCCAGTAGTACAGGCTTCCTCAAAAGCTCCTACGAGCAGTACTTC,CASSTGFLKSSYEQYF
TRBV18,.,once,TRBJ1-1,TGTGCCAGCTCACCAGGTGGTAGACATGGGCAAGCTTTCTTT,CASSPGGRHGQAFF
TRBV7-9,.,.,TRBJ2-7,TGTGCCAGCAGCTTACGAACACTTGGGGGCGAGCAGTACTTC,CASSLRTLGGEQYF
TRBV7-2,.,.,TRBJ1-4,TGTGCCAGCAGCTTAGGGAGGACAGCCCTTAATGAAAAACTGTTTTTT,CASSLGRTALNEKLFF
TRBV6-5,TRBD1,.,TRBJ1-1,TGTGCCAGCAGTTCAGGGGGCTCCCCTGAAGCTTTCTTT,CASSSGGSPEAFF
TRBV10-3,TRBD1,.,TRBJ1-5,TGTGCCATCAGTGAGGGGACAGACAATCAGCCCCAGCATTTT,CAISEGTDNQPQHF
TRBV29-1,.,.,TRBJ2-4,TGCAGCGTTGACGGGGCTGGGGAAAACATTCAGTACTTC,CSVDGAGENIQYF
TRBV14,TRBD2,.,TRBJ2-1,TGTGCCAGCAGCGGACTAGCGGGGAACAATGAGCAGTTCTTC,CASSGLAGNNEQFF
TRBV5-4,.,.,TRBJ2-2,TGTGCCAGCAGCTCCCGCGGGTCCGTCGATCCCGGGGAGCTGTTTTTT,CASSSRGSVDPGELFF
TRBV4-1,TRBD1,few,TRBJ1-1,TGCGCCAGCAGCCAAGGACAGGGGCGAGCTGAGGCTTTCTTT,CASSQGQGRAEAFF
TRBV9,.,.,TRBJ2-1,TGTGCCAGCAGCGTAGCTCAGCGGAAGAGCTCCTACAATGAGCAGTTCTTC,CASSVAQRKSSYNEQFF
TRBV30,.,.,TRBJ1-2,TGTGCCTGTCGGTTCAGCTATGGCTACACCTTC,CACRFSYGYTF
TRBV27,.,.,TRBJ1-2,TGTGCCAGCAGTTTAGGTCAGGGGCGCAGTGGCTACACCTTC,CASSLGQGRSGYTF
TRBV7-9,.,.,TRBJ1-1,TGTGCCAGCAGCTCAAAAGTGGCCCCTTTGAACACTGAAGCTTTCTTT,CASSSKVAPLNTEAFF
TRBV29-1,.,.,TRBJ2-7,TGCAGCGTTAAGGGATCCTACGAGCAGTACTTC,CSVKGSYEQYF
TRBV4-3,.,.,TRBJ1-2,TGCGCCAGCAGCCAAGATGTCACAGCTATTGCCTATGGCTACACCTTC,CASSQDVTAIAYGYTF
TRBV30,TRBD1,.,TRBJ1-1,TGTGCCTGGAGTGTGGGGGACAGGAACACTGAAGCTTTCTTT,CAWSVGDRNTEAFF
TRBV30,.,.,TRBJ1-1,TGTGCCTCTCAAGGGGGGAGCACTGAAGCTTTCTTT,CASQGGSTEAFF
TRBV5-4,TRBD2,.,TRBJ2-1,TGTGCCAGCATCGGGACTAGTGATGAGCAGTTCTTC,CASIGTSDEQFF
TRBV19,TRBD1,.,TRBJ2-1,TGTGCCAGTATAGACAGGGGGCCTAGCTCCTACAATGAGCAGTTCTTC,CASIDRGPSSYNEQFF
TRBV19,.,.,TRBJ2-3,TGTGCCAGTAGCCCGTGGAATCCCAGCACAGATACGCAGTATTTT,CASSPWNPSTDTQYF
TRBV3-1/TRBV3-2,TRBD2,.,TRBJ2-7,TGTGCCAGCACCCCGGGACTAGCGGTTACCTACGAGCAGTACTTC,CASTPGLAVTYEQYF
TRBV12-5,TRBD2,.,TRBJ2-1,TGTGCTAGTGGTTTGGGCGGGGGGGCCTACAATGAGCAGTTCTTC,CASGLGGGAYNEQFF
TRBV4-3,.,.,TRBJ1-2,TGCGCCAGCAGCGACTCAGGATCCTCTAACTATGGCTACACCTTC,CASSDSGSSNYGYTF
TRBV11-2,.,.,TRBJ1-1,TGTGCCAGCAGCTTAGAGCAGGGTCGTTGGGCTTTCTTT,CASSLEQGRWAFF
TRBV7-2,TRBD2,.,TRBJ2-3,TGTGCCAGCAGCCCGCCCGGACTAGCGGGGCCCGGGGGTACGCAGTATTTT,CASSPPGLAGPGGTQYF
TRBV10-3,.,few,TRBJ1-4,TGTGCCATCAGTGAGTCGGATGCAACTAATGAAAAACTGTTTTTT,CAISESDATNEKLFF
TRBV27,TRBD1,.,TRBJ2-7,TGTGCCAGCAGTCCGGACCTGACAGGGCAAACCTACGAGCAGTACTTC,CASSPDLTGQTYEQYF
TRBV6-2/TRBV6-3,.,.,TRBJ1-3,TGTGCCAGCAGTTACTCATTTGAAGGCATATATTTT,CASSYSFEGIYF
TRBV9,TRBD1,once,TRBJ2-1,TGTGCCAGCAGCGAATGGGACAGGGGGTCCTACAATGAGCAGTTCTTC,CASSEWDRGSYNEQFF
TRBV2,.,.,TRBJ2-7,TGTGCCAGCAGTGAAAGGGCCCTAGGGCTCTCCTACGAGCAGTACTTC,CASSERALGLSYEQYF
TRBV7-2,TRBD1,.,TRBJ1-5,TGTGCCAGCAGCTTAGGGACAGGGGGCAATCAGCCCCAGCATTTT,CASSLGTGGNQPQHF
TRBV15,.,.,TRBJ1-5,TGTGCCACCAGCAATTACGGGATCTCGGAGCCCCAGCATTTT,CATSNYGISEPQHF
TRBV7-2,.,.,TRBJ1-5,TGTGCCAGCAGCTCCGTGGGGGTTAGCAATCAGCCCCAGCATTTT,CASSSVGVSNQPQHF
TRBV28,TRBD2,.,TRBJ2-3,TGTGCCAGCGGGACTAGCGGTCTTCGGGATACGCAGTATTTT,CASGTSGLRDTQYF
TRBV1,.,.,TRBJ1-6,.,CTSSQVGLGSPLHF
TRBV11-2,.,few,TRBJ2-2,TGTGCCAGCAGCATAGACGGGTCCGGGGAGCTGTTTTTT,CASSIDGSGELFF
TRBV30,TRBD2,.,TRBJ2-2,TGTGCCTGGAGTGTAAATTCTCGGGGGGGCACCGGGGAGCTGTTTTTT,CAWSVNSRGGTGELFF
TRBV19,.,.,TRBJ1-4,TGTGCCAGCAGGGATCGAACTAATGAAAAACTGTTTTTT,CASRDRTNEKLFF
TRBV7-9,TRBD2,once,TRBJ2-5,TGTGCCAGCAGCAACCCGACTAGCGGGGAACCCAAGTTAGGGGGGACCCAGTACTTC,CASSNPTSGEPKLGGTQYF
TRBV11-1,.,once,TRBJ2-1,TGTGCCAGCAGCTCTCAACGGCGCTACAATGAGCAGTTCTTC,CASSSQRRYNEQFF
TRBV7-2,.,.,TRBJ1-1,TGTGCCAGCAGCTCGAATTGGGACACTGAAGCTTTCTTT,CASSSNWDTEAFF
TRBV5-1,TRBD1,.,TRBJ1-1,TGCGCCACCCAGGGACAGGGGAACACTGAAGCTTTCTTT,CATQGQGNTEAFF
TRBV9,TRBD2,.,TRBJ2-3,TGTGCCAGCAGCGTAGTAAGCGGGGGGGCGGCAGATACGCAGTATTTT,CASSVVSGGAADTQYF